This is a list of T cell receptor beta chains from one sample in a study of T cell repertoires in cytomegalovirus infection. TCRdb recomputed calls from the reads with MiXCR, one row per CDR3 protein. The sample contains around 770,000 distinct CDR3 sequences, 29% of which appear only once. These receptors have no identified antigens. Sequenced material: cultured CD8+ T cells from PBMCs, taken from culture after CMV antigen stimulation. All receptors derive from a human donor in good health (CMV status not recorded). Some clones in this sample may be carry-over from other donors' samples. Both conserved end residues are part of each CDR3. The D gene is left open where the match is weak.

D	V	J	CDR3
-	TRBV13	TRBJ2-6	CASSIETTAGANVLTF
-	TRBV5-6	TRBJ2-4	CASSLGLGIQYF
-	TRBV6-6	TRBJ2-7	CASSLRDFTYEQYF
TRBD2	TRBV12-3/TRBV12-4	TRBJ2-1	CASSSQAGGRFREQFF
-	TRBV6-6	TRBJ1-3	CASSIRDISGNTIYF
TRBD1	TRBV9	TRBJ1-2	CASSVRDSYGYTF
TRBD1	TRBV6-1	TRBJ2-5	CASRRGTGIETQYF
-	TRBV7-6	TRBJ1-6	CASSSGLNSPLHF
-	TRBV10-3	TRBJ1-5	CAISVDSDKDQPQHF
-	TRBV6-6	TRBJ1-3	CASSDRRDSGNTIYF
TRBD2	TRBV27	TRBJ2-5	CASSLSASGEETQYF
-	TRBV9	TRBJ1-2	CASSVEGSTIYGYTF
TRBD2	TRBV6-5	TRBJ2-5	CASSYGRGGQETQYF
-	TRBV7-3	TRBJ1-2	CASSLSRNGGADGYTF
-	TRBV12-3/TRBV12-4	TRBJ2-5	CASSLLPYSSGQETQYF
-	TRBV14	TRBJ1-4	CASSQDFSRAAEKLFF
TRBD1	TRBV5-6	TRBJ1-3	CASSFISTGTGTDTIYF
TRBD1	TRBV7-2	TRBJ1-1	CASSPRQGAQIVERGAFF
TRBD1	TRBV29-1	TRBJ2-7	CSVTPGQGPYEQYF
-	TRBV7-8	TRBJ1-5	CASTRSHGESQPQHF
-	TRBV12-3/TRBV12-4	TRBJ2-3	CASSLGWGSTDTQYF
TRBD1	TRBV12-5	TRBJ1-1	CASGTGTGVTEAFF
TRBD1	TRBV4-3	TRBJ1-6	CASSQDVPGQGGVPLHF
-	TRBV6-5	TRBJ2-3	CASSAILVTSTDTQYF
-	TRBV7-9	TRBJ2-4	CASSLSYGANIQYF
-	TRBV19	TRBJ1-1	CASSMTEYMNTEAFF
TRBD2	TRBV29-1	TRBJ2-5	CSVGGQTSGGLETQYF
-	TRBV24-1	TRBJ1-5	CATSDRSSWQPQHF
-	TRBV29-1	TRBJ1-3	CSVEDLGRGGGNTIYF
-	TRBV7-9	TRBJ2-1	CAIMGAAYNEQFF
-	TRBV5-1	TRBJ1-1	CASRRNVDEAFF
-	TRBV28	TRBJ1-5	CASSPPRQPQHF
TRBD1	TRBV19	TRBJ2-1	CASTLSGTGGDEQFF
-	TRBV2	TRBJ2-5	CASSSFGNTGETQYF
-	TRBV6-2/TRBV6-3	TRBJ1-1	CASSYSGWGGEAFF
TRBD1	TRBV6-5	TRBJ1-1	CASSYQAGGTNTEAFF
-	TRBV7-6	TRBJ2-7	CASSLDGNSYEQYF
TRBD2	TRBV6-2/TRBV6-3	TRBJ2-1	CASSLTGTSGGAGEQFF
TRBD1	TRBV12-3/TRBV12-4	TRBJ1-1	CASSSMRQGNTEAFF
-	TRBV29-1	TRBJ2-5	CSVLWGAETQYF